This TCR beta chain was sequenced in a study of cytomegalovirus exposure and HLA in healthy donors. Points from the study as a whole: Associated with cytomegalovirus, according to the listing, were 150 to 200 TCR beta chains. Researchers reported in a later analysis that a missense DCLRE1C variant was tied to TCR beta V- and J-gene trimming. An ancestry cluster, one associated with Asian ancestry, reportedly showed fewer N-insertions than the 666-donor mean in a later analysis. In all likelihood, a cluster of highly shared sequence variants was a sequencing artifact.

PCR involved 60 Vbeta and 13 Jbeta primers. The repertoire was sequenced with immunoSEQ multiplex PCR; TCRdb's copy has only in-frame clones and lacks some. Of around 100,000 clones in the sample, 9.5% to 13% were seen once. Unmatched junction bases numbered 5, after V lost 5 bases and J lost 6 bases. Germline V gene sequence: CDR1 SEHNR, CDR2 FQNEAQ (reference sequence). This CDR3 contains 14 residues. Note on this clone: Its antigen is not known.

V usage is TRBV7-9 and J usage is TRBJ1-5; TRBD1 aligns across 9 bases. The TCR was taken from a man between 40 and 49 years old in good health and CMV-seropositive. The sequencing sample was made of PBMCs. CDR3 loop: CASSPGQGPQPQHF. The CDR3 nucleotides read TGTGCCAGCAGCCCGGGACAGGGTCCTCAGCCCCAGCATTTT.